Listed below are T cell receptor beta chains from one sample, sequenced in a study of shared clonotypes between healthy human individuals. This table comes from immunoSEQ multiplex PCR, and its TCRdb copy is limited to in-frame clones, with some not included. The profile shows 850,000 to 1,100,000 clones, 77% of them singletons. The sample comprised memory CD4+ T cells from PBMCs. All receptors come from a man aged 18 to 29 in good health. Some clones in this sample may be carry-over from other donors' samples. Each CDR3 is given with its conserved first and last residue. Each record gives: V gene, J gene, clone size, D gene, CDR3 protein, CDR3 DNA. A D gene is named only where the DNA matches it firmly. Only some rows state a clone size, as once, few, many or a class for expanded clones.

TRBV19	TRBJ1-2	once	TRBD1	CASSIFDRGQGGYTF	TGTGCCAGTAGTATTTTCGACAGGGGGCAAGGCGGCTACACCTTC
TRBV29-1	TRBJ2-6	-	TRBD2	CSVKLAGGPGANVLTF	TGCAGCGTGAAGCTAGCGGGAGGGCCTGGGGCCAACGTCCTGACTTTC
TRBV28	TRBJ2-2	-	TRBD2	CASRETSGRNTGELFF	TGTGCCAGCAGGGAGACTAGCGGGAGGAACACCGGGGAGCTGTTTTTT
TRBV30	TRBJ1-2	-	-	CAWSVRDGLGYTF	TGTGCCTGGAGTGTCAGGGACGGCCTAGGCTACACCTTC
TRBV21-1	TRBJ2-5	-	-	CASTQGPSGSIETQYF	TGTGCCAGCACCCAGGGGCCTAGCGGGAGTATAGAGACCCAGTACTTC
TRBV6-4	TRBJ2-7	-	-	CASSATYYEQYF	TGTGCCAGCAGTGCCACCTACTACGAGCAGTACTTC
TRBV5-4	TRBJ2-7	-	-	CASSLDMSSYEQYF	TGTGCCAGCAGCTTGGACATGAGCTCCTACGAGCAGTACTTC
TRBV19	TRBJ2-1	-	-	CASSMVGDNEQFF	TGTGCCAGTAGTATGGTGGGTGACAATGAGCAGTTCTTC
TRBV7-8	TRBJ2-1	few	-	CASGGIGIDEQFF	TGTGCCAGCGGAGGGATAGGGATCGATGAGCAGTTCTTC
TRBV2	TRBJ2-3	-	-	CASTLRDTQYF	TGTGCCAGCACCTTGAGAGATACGCAGTATTTT
TRBV28	TRBJ1-3	-	-	CASGTGRNTIYF	TGTGCCAGCGGGACGGGGAGAAACACCATATATTTT
TRBV7-9	TRBJ2-5	-	-	CASSLSSAQGETQYF	TGTGCCAGCAGCTTAAGTAGCGCCCAAGGGGAGACCCAGTACTTC
TRBV5-4	TRBJ1-4	once	TRBD1	CASSPGQAVATNEKLFF	TGTGCCAGCAGCCCGGGACAGGCCGTTGCAACTAATGAAAAACTGTTTTTT
TRBV10-3	TRBJ2-5	-	-	CAISDWGLQETQYF	TGTGCCATCAGTGACTGGGGGCTACAAGAGACCCAGTACTTC
TRBV7-9	TRBJ2-5	-	-	CTSSWGLRETQYF	TGTACCAGCAGCTGGGGCCTCCGTGAGACCCAGTACTTC
TRBV7-3	TRBJ2-6	-	TRBD2	CASSGAGVRSGANVLTF	TGTGCCAGCAGTGGAGCGGGAGTGCGCTCTGGGGCCAACGTCCTGACTTTC